The 31 T cell receptor beta chains reported below all come from one sample, sequenced in a study of breast tumors, draining lymph nodes, adjacent tissues listed by TCRdb under 2016. Lymph node samples were obtained from the axillary draining lymph nodes of breast cancer patients. Receptor libraries were prepared by multiplex PCR. TCRdb shows the sequencer as Illumina HiSeq 2000. The public sequencing data were trimmed at Q25 with fastp and processed into clonotypes with MiXCR by TCRdb, which kept only in-frame beta chains. Rows are unified per CDR3 protein, each entry keeping the most common DNA and genes. In all, the sample holds roughly 120,000 distinct CDR3 sequences, and just under 20% of those were seen once. The ten top clones hold roughly 3.5% of the sample. The specimen was axillary lymph node tissue. The receptors originated from a female donor with breast cancer. Some clones in this sample may be carry-over from other donors' samples.

On this clonotype itself: Being one base from a much bigger clone, this may be a read error. J is TRBJ2-1 and V is TRBV2; a weak D match, TRBD2 (6 bases). The CDR3 runs 13 residues. Germline loops: CDR1 SNHLY, CDR2 FYNNEI. V lost 6 bases to trimming and J lost 8 bases, with 14 bases between them. DNA of the CDR3: TGTGCCAGCAGCGAGGCGGGGTACGATGAGCAGTTCTTC. It yields the protein CASSEAGYDEQFF.

This clonotype was seen a handful of times. The chain is built from TRBV20-1 and TRBJ2-2; D gene uncertain. The CDR3 is 14 amino acids. Germline V gene sequence: CDR1 DFQATT, CDR2 SNEGSKA (reference sequence). Trimming removed 5 bases from V and 5 bases from J, with 15 bases in between. This CDR3 is CSAPSRARTGELFF. The DNA for the CDR3 is TGCAGTGCTCCGTCTAGGGCTCGGACCGGGGAGCTGTTTTTT.

This clonotype was counted ten times or more. The chain uses TRBV9 and TRBJ2-7; unclear D gene. The germline gives CDR1 SGDLS, CDR2 YYNGEE. The CDR3 length is 14 residues. V shed 0 bases and J shed 6 bases, with 13 bases lying between them. CDR3 coding DNA: TGTGCCAGCAGCGTAGCTGCCGAATCGGGCGAGCAGTACTTC. The encoded protein is CASSVAAESGEQYF.

This clonotype was seen ten or more times. The chain combines TRBV20-1 with TRBJ2-5; 7 bases align to TRBD2. CDR1 is DFQATT and CDR2 is SNEGSKA in the germline V gene (reference sequence). The CDR3 length is 14 residues. With 4 bases clipped from V and 4 bases from J, the junction kept 9 bases outside the gene matches. CDR3 in amino acids: CSAMYPSGRETQYF. CDR3 coding DNA: TGCAGTGCTATGTATCCTAGCGGTAGAGAGACCCAGTACTTC.

This clonotype was seen at least ten times. The rearrangement links TRBV20-1 to TRBJ1-3; no clear D gene. The length of the CDR3 is 14 residues. V gave up 2 bases and J gave up 8 bases, with 16 bases separating them. Germline V gene data show CDR1 as DFQATT and CDR2 as SNEGSKA (reference sequence). The CDR3 DNA sequence: TGCAGTGCTAGACCCCCCCACCCCGGAGACACCATATATTTT. Translating gives CSARPPHPGDTIYF.

Ten or more counts support this clonotype. The rearrangement joins TRBV6-2 or TRBV6-3 to TRBJ2-1, with TRBD2 matching 8 bases. Germline V gene lookup returns CDR1 MNHEY and CDR2 SVGEGT. The CDR3 runs 14 residues. The CDR3 spells CGAASGWALMKQFF. Written as DNA, the CDR3 is TGTGGGGCGGCTAGCGGGTGGGCCCTAATGAAGCAGTTCTTC.

This clonotype was counted at least ten times. The chain uses TRBV20-1 and TRBJ1-2; no firm D call. Germline CDR1 and CDR2: DFQATT and SNEGSKA (reference sequence). Trimming cost V 1 base and J 1 base, with 10 bases left between them. This CDR3 is 14 amino acids long. DNA of the CDR3: TGCAGTGCTAGAGGGGTAGGGCTTAACTATGGCTACACCTTC. Protein: CSARGVGLNYGYTF.

Worth noting for this clonotype: Just one base apart from a much larger clone, this may be a read error. The CDR3 DNA sequence: TGTGCCAGCAGTTTAACTCGGAGCCCCTACAATGAGCAGTTCTTC. It yields the protein CASSLTRSPYNEQFF. This chain connects TRBV12-3 or TRBV12-4 to TRBJ2-1; D unresolved. The V end was cut by 2 bases, the J end by 2 bases, with 10 bases between. The CDR3 totals 15 residues.

Points on this clonotype: A much larger clone sits a single nucleotide away, making a read error possible. V is TRBV7-8 and J is TRBJ2-2; tentative D call: TRBD2 (5 bases). This CDR3 is 15 amino acids long. The V gene's germline CDR1 is SGHVS and CDR2 FQNEAQ. CDR3 coding DNA: TGTGCCAGCAGCTTATCTGGGGTGGTCACCGGGGAGCGGTTTTTT. It codes for CASSLSGVVTGERFF. The full variable domain, completed using reference TRBV7-8 and TRBJ2-2, is GAGVSQSPRYKVAKRGQDVALRCDPISGHVSLFWYQQALGQGPEFLTYFQNEAQLDKSGLPSDRFFAERPEGSVSTLKIQRTQQEDSAVYLCASSLSGVVTGERFFGEGSRLTVL.

Comment on this clonotype: At one of its ends the junction is not consistent with the germline gene, which may arise from a read error. This chain connects TRBV5-8 to TRBJ2-2, with 7 bases aligning to TRBD1. The CDR3 loop spans 18 amino acids. Germline V lookup: CDR1 SGHTS, CDR2 YDEGEE. The CDR3 coding sequence is TGTGCCAGCAGCTTGGCTCGCAGGGACAGAGGAAACACCAGGGAGCTGTTTTTT. Its protein product is CASSLARRDRGNTRELFF. Using reference TRBV5-8 and TRBJ2-2 for the parts outside the CDR3, the full variable domain is EAGVTQSPTHLIKTRGQQATLRCSPISGHTSVYWYQQALGLGLQFLLWYDEGEERNRGNFPPRFSGRQFPNYSSELNVNALELEDSALYLCASSLARRDRGNTRELFFGEGSRLTVL.

The chain links TRBV6-1 to TRBJ1-5; weak D call: TRBD1 (6 bases). The CDR3 has 13 amino acids. Germline V lookup: CDR1 MNHNS, CDR2 SASEGT. The V end was cut by 3 bases, the J end by 4 bases, with 7 bases between. The CDR3 DNA is TGTGCCAGCAGTGAGCAGGGGAATCAGCCCCAGCATTTT. Residues: CASSEQGNQPQHF.

This clonotype showed up many times. The CDR3 DNA follows: TGTGCCAGCAGTTACGTTGGGAGTAACGATGAGCAGTTCTTC. Translated, it gives CASSYVGSNDEQFF. This chain connects TRBV6-6 to TRBJ2-1, with D possibly matching TRBD2 (5 bases). Germline V gene sequence: CDR1 MNHNY, CDR2 SVGAGI (reference sequence). This CDR3 has 14 amino acids. Trimming shortened V by 2 bases and J by 8 bases, and 13 bases separated the two germline ends.

Turning to this clonotype: This could be a read error, since a much larger clone is one nucleotide away. The chain combines TRBV5-4 with TRBJ2-5; TRBD2 agrees at 8 bases. Germline V gene sequence: CDR1 SGHNT, CDR2 YYREEE (reference sequence). V was clipped by 5 bases and J by 4 bases; unmatched bases: 10. This CDR3 has 15 amino acids. The CDR3 DNA is TGTGCCAGCAGTCGCGGGATTAGCGGGACAGAGACCCAGTACTTC. Translation gives CASSRGISGTETQYF.

The chain employs TRBV3-1 and TRBJ1-4; TRBD1 agrees at 7 bases. The V gene's germline CDR1 is LGHDT and CDR2 YNNKEL (reference sequence). CDR3 length: 15 amino acids. J was trimmed by 6 bases and V by 2 bases; bases with no gene match: 6. CDR3 DNA: TGTGCCAGCAGCCAACAGGGGGGGCGCGATGAAAAACTGTTTTTT. It is translated as CASSQQGGRDEKLFF.

The sample holds many counts of this clonotype. V is TRBV9 and J is TRBJ2-2; D call uncertain. Germline V gene sequence: CDR1 SGDLS, CDR2 YYNGEE. The V gene lost 1 base and the J gene lost 6 bases, with 7 bases spanning the gap. CDR3 length equals 13 residues. In DNA, the CDR3 is TGTGCCAGCAGCGTACTTGGGGCCGGGGAGCTGTTTTTT. Translation: CASSVLGAGELFF.

This clonotype was recorded many times. The chain is built from TRBV5-8 and TRBJ2-5; D uncertain. This CDR3 is built from 15 residues. The V gene's germline CDR1 is SGHTS and CDR2 YDEGEE. Trimming took off 0 bases at V and 0 bases at J, with 9 bases between the two ends. The CDR3 loop is CASSLVRSYQETQYF. The DNA of the CDR3 is TGTGCCAGCAGCTTGGTCAGGTCGTACCAAGAGACCCAGTACTTC.

Notes on this clonotype: A read error may explain this, as a much larger clone is one base away. V usage is TRBV12-3 or TRBV12-4 and J usage is TRBJ2-5; possibly TRBD2 for D (6 bases). The CDR3 is made up of 14 amino acids. Written as DNA, the CDR3 is TGTGCCAGCAGTGCATCTAGCGTACGAGGGACCCAGAACTTC. The encoded protein is CASSASSVRGTQNF.

Note on this clonotype: Since a much larger clone is just one base distant, this may be a read error. The rearrangement joins TRBV6-6 to TRBJ2-7; a weak D match, TRBD2 (6 bases). The CDR3 consists of 15 residues. CDR1 MNHNY and CDR2 SVGAGI come from the germline V gene (reference sequence). CDR3 sequence: CASRYSTGDSYEQYF. The CDR3 nucleotides read TGTGCCAGCAGGTACTCTACGGGGGATTCCTACGAGCAGTACTTC.

This clonotype was seen ten or more times. The chain links TRBV6-5 to TRBJ2-7; TRBD1 is a possible D gene (5 bases). Trimming cost V 5 bases and J 9 bases, with 11 bases left between them. CDR3 size: 11 residues. In germline, CDR1 is MNHEY, CDR2 SVGAGI. The CDR3: CASSAGYGQYF. As DNA, the CDR3 is TGTGCCAGCAGTGCAGGGTATGGGCAGTACTTC.

This clonotype was seen a few times. The rearrangement joins TRBV3-1 to TRBJ2-1; D possibly uses TRBD1 or TRBD2 (5 bases each). CDR1 is LGHDT, CDR2 YNNKEL, per germline (reference sequence). The CDR3 runs to 17 residues. Deletions cut 0 bases from V and 0 bases from J, with 12 bases between. The CDR3: CASSQDLWGFSYNEQFF. CDR3 bases: TGTGCCAGCAGCCAAGATCTTTGGGGGTTCTCCTACAATGAGCAGTTCTTC.

Only a few counts were recorded for this clonotype. This sequence joins TRBV5-1 and TRBJ2-5; weak D call: TRBD1 (5 bases). The germline V gene encodes CDR1 SGHRS and CDR2 YFSETQ. This CDR3 is 16 amino acids long. Trimming removed 0 bases at V and 1 base at J, with 13 bases between. The CDR3: CASSLGSGFSQETQYF. Here the CDR3 DNA reads TGCGCCAGCAGCTTGGGTTCAGGGTTTTCCCAAGAGACCCAGTACTTC.

This clonotype was recorded at least ten times. V gene TRBV15 combines with J gene TRBJ2-5; D may be TRBD2 (6 bases). Germline loops: CDR1 LNHNV, CDR2 YYDKDF (reference sequence). The CDR3 is 13 amino acids. V lost 5 bases to trimming and J lost 5 bases, with 12 bases between them. CDR3 nucleotide sequence: TGTGCCACCAGCCGGACTAATTTGGAGACCCAGTACTTC. Its translation is CATSRTNLETQYF.

The V and J genes are TRBV10-3 and TRBJ2-2, with 10 bases that match TRBD1. CDR1 is ENHRY, CDR2 SYGVKD, per germline. The CDR3 covers 20 residues. Trimming cost V 8 bases and J 5 bases; bases outside gene matches: 23. CDR3 sequence reads: CAIYSGTGAYPPRETGELFF. The DNA of the CDR3 is TGTGCCATCTACTCCGGGACAGGGGCTTACCCCCCCCGGGAAACCGGGGAGCTGTTTTTT.

In this sample, this clonotype turned up many times. The V gene is TRBV7-8, the J gene TRBJ2-5, with 7 nucleotides matching TRBD1. CDR3 length: 14 residues. The V and J ends lost 3 bases and 5 bases, in that order; junction bases with no gene match: 6. Germline CDR1 SGHVS, CDR2 FQNEAQ. The CDR3 DNA sequence: TGTGCCAGCAGCTTTAGAGAGGGGGCCGAGACCCAGTACTTC. Its protein product is CASSFREGAETQYF. Drawing the rest from reference TRBV7-8 and TRBJ2-5, the complete variable domain is GAGVSQSPRYKVAKRGQDVALRCDPISGHVSLFWYQQALGQGPEFLTYFQNEAQLDKSGLPSDRFFAERPEGSVSTLKIQRTQQEDSAVYLCASSFREGAETQYFGPGTRLLVL.

Regarding this clonotype: A much larger clone lies one base from this, so it may be a read error. The CDR3 does not close with the conserved phenylalanine or tryptophan, likely indicating a read error. The chain is built from TRBV7-9 and TRBJ2-1; 7 positions match TRBD2. The CDR3 has 14 amino acids. Germline V CDR1 and CDR2: SEHNR, FQNEAQ (reference sequence). The ends lost 2 bases at V and 8 bases at J; junction bases unmatched: 6. This CDR3 is CASSLSVGGDEQFL. CDR3 sequence (DNA): TGTGCCAGCAGCTTATCTGTGGGGGGGGATGAGCAGTTCCTC.

Turning to this clonotype: Given a much more abundant clone one base away, this may be a read error. The CDR3 loop reads CASTRTGPGQPQHF. The CDR3 region has the DNA TGTGCCAGCACCCGGACAGGGCCAGGACAGCCCCAGCATTTT. The rearrangement uses TRBV6-1 and TRBJ1-5, with TRBD1 matching over 8 bases. Germline V gives CDR1 MNHNS, CDR2 SASEGT. This CDR3 comprises 14 residues. V lost 7 bases and J lost 7; bases outside the gene matches: 9.

Notes on this clonotype: This clone may be a read error of a much larger clone one base away. The rearrangement joins TRBV5-1 to TRBJ2-1; TRBD2 agrees at 8 bases. Germline lookup yields CDR1 SGHRS and CDR2 YFSETQ. After removal of 0 bases from V and 5 bases from J, the junction contained 10 bases not matched to a gene. The CDR3 is 17 residues long. The chain's CDR3 is CASSLDKAGGRHNEQFF. The DNA of the CDR3 is TGCGCCAGCAGCTTGGATAAGGCGGGAGGACGACACAATGAGCAGTTCTTC.

This clonotype was picked up many times. The chain is built from TRBV6-5 and TRBJ2-1; possible D gene TRBD1, 6 bases. This CDR3 has 14 residues. CDR1 MNHEY and CDR2 SVGAGI come from the germline V gene. V was clipped by 9 bases and J by 7 bases, with 19 bases between them. The CDR3 sequence is CASDNTGNGNEQFF. CDR3 coding DNA: TGTGCCAGTGACAATACAGGGAATGGGAATGAGCAGTTCTTC.

About this clonotype itself: A single base separates this from a much larger clone, so it may be a read error. V gene TRBV7-2 combines with J gene TRBJ2-2; D may be TRBD2 (6 bases). The CDR3 has 14 amino acids. Germline loops: CDR1 SGHTA, CDR2 FQGNSA. CDR3 DNA: TGTGCCTGCAGCTTTGCACGGGAGTCAGGGGAGCTGTTTTTT. This codes for CACSFARESGELFF.

This clonotype has a handful of counts. The chain uses TRBV27 and TRBJ2-3; 10 nucleotides match TRBD2. This CDR3 comprises 15 residues. The J segment lost 0 bases and the V segment lost 5 bases, leaving 2 bases of the junction unmatched. CDR1 MNHEY and CDR2 SMNVEV come from the germline V gene (reference sequence). The CDR3 DNA reads as TGTGCCAGCAGTAAGACTAGCGGGAGCACAGATACGCAGTATTTT. It translates to CASSKTSGSTDTQYF.

This clonotype was counted many times. V is TRBV6-1 and J is TRBJ2-3; 8 bases are a match to TRBD1. The length of the CDR3 is 19 residues. Per germline, CDR1 MNHNS and CDR2 SASEGT. The V gene end was trimmed by 6 bases and the J gene end by 5 bases; junction bases not matched to a gene: 22. The CDR3 DNA follows: TGTGCCAGCAGGCGGCTCGGGACAGGTAGAAACGAGTTGGGAGATACGCAGTATTTT. Its translation: CASRRLGTGRNELGDTQYF.